This TCR beta chain was identified during a study of CD8 T cells in ankylosing spondylitis. Scientists made TCR beta libraries using quantitative 5'-RACE with molecular barcodes. MiXCR, run by TCRdb on the 5' RACE reads, gives a single entry per CDR3 protein. The table records 200,000 or so distinct CDR3 sequences, 15% to 20% of them present only once. Study-wide results and limits: For ankylosing spondylitis blood, a TCR beta motif of several highly homologous variants appeared characteristic. Reportedly, significant enrichment of disease-linked clones occurred in matched ankylosing spondylitis synovial fluid. In peripheral blood, disease-linked CD8+ clones occurred at relatively low frequencies.

This clonotype was detected a few times. Its specificity is not known. V gave up 3 bases and J gave up 3 bases, with 18 bases separating them. CDR3 length: 15 residues. Germline CDR1 reads DFQATT; CDR2 reads SNEGSKA (reference sequence). This clonotype was sampled from a male donor under 35 with ankylosing spondylitis or in good health (not recorded which). Sample: blood, either unsorted or a sorted T cell fraction (not recorded which). The chain links TRBV20-1 to TRBJ2-7, with D perhaps TRBD2 (5 bases). CDR3 coding DNA: TGCAGTGCTAGGGACCCGTACGGGAATGACTACGAGCAGTACTTC. Amino acids: CSARDPYGNDYEQYF.